This is a list of T cell receptor beta chains from one sample in a study of OX40 agonist ivuxolimab in advanced cancers. This table comes from immunoSEQ multiplex PCR, and its TCRdb copy is limited to in-frame clones, with some not included. The data contain tens of thousands of clones, approximately 82% of them singletons. Sequencing was performed on CD4+ or CD8+ T cells sorted from blood, taken in a trial of the OX40 agonist ivuxolimab. The receptors were sampled from an adult with an advanced solid tumor such as melanoma, head and neck, liver or kidney cancer. Both conserved end residues are part of each CDR3. Fields, in order: D gene, J gene, V gene, CDR3 DNA, CDR3 protein. A D gene is named only where the DNA matches it firmly.

d_gene: TRBD1
j_gene: TRBJ2-7
v_gene: TRBV20-1
CDR3nt: TGCAGTGCCTCGACAGGGTACGAGCAGTACTTC
CDR3aa: CSASTGYEQYF

d_gene: -
j_gene: TRBJ2-1
v_gene: TRBV15
CDR3nt: TGTGCCACCAGAGCCGGGACCCACAATGAGCAGTTCTTC
CDR3aa: CATRAGTHNEQFF

d_gene: -
j_gene: TRBJ2-2
v_gene: TRBV18
CDR3nt: TGTGCCAGCTCACCGTCGGTTGGGCCGAACACCGGGGAGCTGTTTTTT
CDR3aa: CASSPSVGPNTGELFF

d_gene: -
j_gene: TRBJ1-5
v_gene: TRBV18
CDR3nt: TGTGCCAGCTCACCGATCGATAGCAATCAGCCCCAGCATTTT
CDR3aa: CASSPIDSNQPQHF

d_gene: TRBD1
j_gene: TRBJ1-5
v_gene: TRBV6-1
CDR3nt: TGTGCCAGTAAAGGACAGGGGGGAATCGATCAGCCCCAGCATTTT
CDR3aa: CASKGQGGIDQPQHF

d_gene: -
j_gene: TRBJ2-4
v_gene: TRBV10-3
CDR3nt: TGTGCCATCGGAGCAGGGGATCGGGGTGGGAACATTCAGTACTTC
CDR3aa: CAIGAGDRGGNIQYF

d_gene: -
j_gene: TRBJ2-1
v_gene: TRBV29-1
CDR3nt: TGCAGCGTTGAAGATCCGAGATCCCCCCTGGGTGAGCAGTTCTTC
CDR3aa: CSVEDPRSPLGEQFF

d_gene: -
j_gene: TRBJ2-7
v_gene: TRBV9
CDR3nt: TGTGCCAGCAGCGTAGAGCCCGGGGCTTACGAGCAGTACTTC
CDR3aa: CASSVEPGAYEQYF

d_gene: TRBD2
j_gene: TRBJ2-1
v_gene: TRBV5-6
CDR3nt: TGTGCCAGCAGCTCCTACCGGCTAGCGGGAGGTCGGAATGAGCAGTTCTTC
CDR3aa: CASSSYRLAGGRNEQFF

d_gene: TRBD2
j_gene: TRBJ2-4
v_gene: TRBV9
CDR3nt: TGTGCCAGCAGCGCGTCGGGGACTAGCGGGGGAAACATTCAGTACTTC
CDR3aa: CASSASGTSGGNIQYF

d_gene: TRBD1
j_gene: TRBJ2-2
v_gene: TRBV7-2
CDR3nt: TGTGCCAGCAGCACCCGGGACAGGGGGCCCGGGGAGCTGTTTTTT
CDR3aa: CASSTRDRGPGELFF

d_gene: TRBD2
j_gene: TRBJ2-3
v_gene: TRBV12-5
CDR3nt: TGTGCTAGTGGAGTAGCGGGAACAGATACGCAGTATTTT
CDR3aa: CASGVAGTDTQYF

d_gene: -
j_gene: TRBJ1-1
v_gene: TRBV19
CDR3nt: TGTGCCAGTAGTGTTGCAGCCGGCCGCACTGAAGCTTTCTTT
CDR3aa: CASSVAAGRTEAFF

d_gene: TRBD1
j_gene: TRBJ1-2
v_gene: TRBV6-6
CDR3nt: TGTGCCAGCAGCAAGGGACAGTACTATGGCTACACCTTC
CDR3aa: CASSKGQYYGYTF

d_gene: TRBD2
j_gene: TRBJ2-1
v_gene: TRBV5-1
CDR3nt: TGCGCCAGCAGCTTCGGACTAGCGGGAAACAATGAGCAGTTCTTC
CDR3aa: CASSFGLAGNNEQFF

d_gene: TRBD2
j_gene: TRBJ2-3
v_gene: TRBV18
CDR3nt: TGTGCCAGCTCACCAGAGATAGCGGGGGACACAGATACGCAGTATTTT
CDR3aa: CASSPEIAGDTDTQYF

d_gene: TRBD1
j_gene: TRBJ2-7
v_gene: TRBV6-5
CDR3nt: TGTGCCAGCAGACCCGGGACAGGGTCGGCCTACGAGCAGTACTTC
CDR3aa: CASRPGTGSAYEQYF